The rows below give T cell receptor beta chains drawn from one sample of a study of T cell changes during pregnancy in multiple sclerosis. The table came from immunoSEQ multiplex PCR; TCRdb's copy has only in-frame clones and leaves some out. The sample includes around 68,000 clones, less than 95% of them seen just once. The input for sequencing was peripheral blood, taken in the third trimester of pregnancy. The receptors shown here come from a female donor with multiple sclerosis, enrolled in a pregnancy study. Each CDR3 is given with its conserved first and last residue.

TRBV7-6,15,TRBJ2-1,CASSLASGFYNEQFF
TRBV30,15,TRBJ1-6,CAWSVFGTSNSPLHF
TRBV7-2,15,TRBJ2-1,CASSSTRATGVGQFF
TRBV5-4,16,TRBJ2-5,CASSWPKQGVQETQYF
TRBV7-2,14,TRBJ1-1,CASSSPGGNTEAFF
TRBV30,14,TRBJ2-7,CAWSDRGVRNEQYF
TRBV6-5,15,TRBJ1-5,CASSYSEEGNQPQHF
TRBV6-4,16,TRBJ1-1,CASSAGTGGLYTEAFF
TRBV27,15,TRBJ1-2,CASSLSGVDNYGYTF
TRBV10-2,16,TRBJ2-7,CASRVGAGASSYEQYF
TRBV27,15,TRBJ2-4,CASSLRGQGRNIQYF
TRBV5-1,14,TRBJ1-1,CASSSRTQNTEAFF
TRBV28,14,TRBJ2-3,CASSSGGSTDTQYF
TRBV30,17,TRBJ2-5,CAWSVGRSSGSQETQYF
TRBV10-3,12,TRBJ1-1,CASGQGGTEAFF
TRBV19,16,TRBJ1-6,CASTTTTGPLYSPLHF
TRBV4-1,16,TRBJ2-5,CASSQEAPLPAGTQYF
TRBV4-1,15,TRBJ2-7,CASSQDWTGTYEQYF
TRBV27,15,TRBJ1-3,CASSRRLALPNTIYF
TRBV6-4,15,TRBJ2-1,CASSESDRGGNEQFF
TRBV11-2,16,TRBJ2-7,CASSLLVPRMGGEQYF
TRBV7-2,14,TRBJ2-3,CASSPAGWADTQYF
TRBV14,16,TRBJ2-7,CASSQGGTISSYEQYF
TRBV19,16,TRBJ1-3,CASSIRTANSGNTIYF
TRBV30,12,TRBJ1-1,CASLGGNTEAFF
TRBV30,18,TRBJ2-1,CAWRVQLAGGIPYNEQFF
TRBV7-3,14,TRBJ2-7,CASSPPGNSYEQYF
TRBV9,16,TRBJ2-1,CASSTQTGGTYNEQFF
TRBV7-9,13,TRBJ1-2,CASSRGGGIGYAF
TRBV6-4,15,TRBJ2-1,CASSSTSGAVNEQFF
TRBV10-1,17,TRBJ2-6,CASSDGQEFSGANVLTF
TRBV7-9,14,TRBJ1-2,CASSFAGRSYGYTF
TRBV30,12,TRBJ2-5,CAWSVIEETQYF
TRBV30,14,TRBJ1-4,CAWSEQGRNEKLFF
TRBV4-2,14,TRBJ1-4,CASSRRDRFEKLFF
TRBV5-1,14,TRBJ2-5,CASSLFPGEETQYF
TRBV6-1,21,TRBJ1-2,CASSENWGVGVRAGRNYGYTF
TRBV6-1,16,TRBJ1-2,CASSGGTGTVFHGYTF
TRBV2,19,TRBJ1-5,CASSEPPGTGGSLDQPQHF
TRBV7-2,14,TRBJ2-7,CASSEDGASYEQYF
TRBV5-1,16,TRBJ1-1,CASSWPNTGANTEAFF
TRBV11-2,11,TRBJ1-1,CASSFMSEAFF
TRBV19,14,TRBJ1-4,CASSIEGPNEKLFF
TRBV28,14,TRBJ2-1,CASGRLAGVTEQFF
TRBV2,12,TRBJ1-2,CASRGPLYGYTF
TRBV7-9,14,TRBJ1-6,CASSRGQLNSPLHF